This T cell receptor beta chain was obtained from a study of blood T cells in healthy people across ages. Study observations and caveats: Diversity figures derived from one million T cells were judged to underestimate the true value.

Together with a sample-barcoded 5' primer, a J-beta primer mix was included in a second PCR lasting roughly 7 to 11 cycles. Each cDNA was tagged by a template-switch adaptor containing 12 random nucleotides. One entry per CDR3 protein results from TCRdb running MiXCR on the 5' RACE reads. The sample contains over a million distinct CDR3 sequences, 35% to 45% of which appear only once. This clonotype was counted between two and nine times. Its antigen is undetermined. Looked up from germline, CDR1 is DFQATT and CDR2 is SNEGSKA (reference sequence). The CDR3 spans 13 residues. Trimming left V 3 bases short and J 5 bases short, with 14 bases between.

This clonotype originated in a woman aged 18-35 years in good health. This rearrangement joins TRBV20-1 to TRBJ2-7; either TRBD1 or TRBD2 may supply D (5 bases each). The sample was blood. The CDR3 DNA is TGCAGTGCTAGTGGCGGGCAGGGAAACGAGCAGTACTTC. This gives the protein CSASGGQGNEQYF.